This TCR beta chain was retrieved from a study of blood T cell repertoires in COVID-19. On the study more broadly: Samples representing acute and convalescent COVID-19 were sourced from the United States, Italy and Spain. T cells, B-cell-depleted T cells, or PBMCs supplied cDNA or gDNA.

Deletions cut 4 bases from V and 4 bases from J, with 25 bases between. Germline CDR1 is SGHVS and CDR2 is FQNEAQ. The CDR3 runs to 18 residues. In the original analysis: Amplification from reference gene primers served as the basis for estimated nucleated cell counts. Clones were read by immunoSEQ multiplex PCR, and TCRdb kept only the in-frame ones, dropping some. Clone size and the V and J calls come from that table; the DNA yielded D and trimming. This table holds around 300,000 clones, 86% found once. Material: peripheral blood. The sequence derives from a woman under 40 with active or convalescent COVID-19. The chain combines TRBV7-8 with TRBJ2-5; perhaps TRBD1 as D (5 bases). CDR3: CASSYVTGFLGGPETQYF. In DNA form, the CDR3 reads TGTGCCAGCAGCTACGTAACAGGCTTCCTCGGCGGACCAGAGACCCAGTACTTC.